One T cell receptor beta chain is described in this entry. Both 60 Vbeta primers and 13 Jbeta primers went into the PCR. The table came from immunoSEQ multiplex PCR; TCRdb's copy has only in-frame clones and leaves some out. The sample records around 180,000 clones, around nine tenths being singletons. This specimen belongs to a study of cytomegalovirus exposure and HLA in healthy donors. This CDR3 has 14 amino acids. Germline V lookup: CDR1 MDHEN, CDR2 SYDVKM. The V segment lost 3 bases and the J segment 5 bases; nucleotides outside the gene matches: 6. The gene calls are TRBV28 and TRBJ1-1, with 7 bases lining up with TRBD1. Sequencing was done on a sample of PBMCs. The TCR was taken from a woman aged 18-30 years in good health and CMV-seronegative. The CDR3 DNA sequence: TGTGCCAGCAGTTTTCAGGGGGTGGGGACTGAAGCTTTCTTT. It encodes CASSFQGVGTEAFF.